A single sample gave rise to the 7 T cell receptor beta chains below, sequenced in a study of beta chain features in type 1 diabetes. Expressed TCRB transcripts were sequenced, since all the RNA that had been isolated was reverse transcribed. Some clones are missing from TCRdb's copy, which holds only in-frame ones; the method was immunoSEQ multiplex PCR. The sample carries under 300,000 clones, roughly 8% recorded once. The sample comprised central memory CD4+ T cells from blood. Source of these receptors: a woman between 18 and 29 years old in good health.

The chain has TRBV28 and TRBJ2-3, with 11 bases fitting TRBD2. Trimming cost V 6 bases and J 1 base; bases outside gene matches: 0. The CDR3 extends over 14 amino acids. Germline V gives CDR1 MDHEN, CDR2 SYDVKM. The CDR3 DNA reads TGTGCCAGCAGGGGACTAGCGGGCACAGATACGCAGTATTTT. It codes for CASRGLAGTDTQYF.

With regard to this clone: This CDR3 is also generated by other DNA sequences in the sample. The gene calls are TRBV15 and TRBJ2-6; 9 nucleotides line up with TRBD1. Germline values: CDR1 LNHNV, CDR2 YYDKDF (reference sequence). This CDR3 spans 16 amino acids. The ends lost 3 bases at V and 1 base at J; junction bases unmatched: 1. In nucleotides, the CDR3 is TGTGCCACCAGCAGGGGGACAGGGTCTGGGGCCAACGTCCTGACTTTC. It codes for CATSRGTGSGANVLTF.

Only a few counts were recorded for this clone. The chain couples TRBV4-3 to TRBJ2-5; TRBD2 might be the D (5 bases). Germline V gives CDR1 LGHNA, CDR2 YSLEER. The CDR3 contains 15 residues. The ends were cut back, 0 bases at V and 3 bases at J, with 11 bases in the middle. DNA of the CDR3: TGCGCCAGCAGCCAAGAATGGGCGGGTAAAGAGACCCAGTACTTC. This sequence encodes CASSQEWAGKETQYF.

This clone was counted between two and nine times. The chain has TRBV7-9 and TRBJ2-1; TRBD2 aligns across 7 bases. CDR1 and CDR2 (germline): SEHNR, FQNEAQ (reference sequence). V gave up 5 bases and J gave up 7 bases; unmatched junction bases: 17. This CDR3 region has 17 residues. The CDR3 loop is CASSPPSGHRGTNEQFF. In DNA form, the CDR3 reads TGTGCCAGCAGCCCACCTAGCGGCCACCGAGGTACGAATGAGCAGTTCTTC.

This chain uses TRBV6-6 with TRBJ2-7; possibly TRBD1 or TRBD2 for D (5 bases each). The CDR3 sequence is 11 residues long. The V gene's germline CDR1 is MNHNY and CDR2 SVGAGI (reference sequence). V lost 10 bases, J lost 3 bases, and 10 bases lay in between. The CDR3 spells CATGTLYEQYF. The CDR3 DNA follows: TGTGCCACCGGGACCCTCTACGAGCAGTACTTC.

This clone turned up a few times. The V call is TRBV23-1, the J call TRBJ1-5, with D unresolved. TRBV23-1 is an open reading frame whose function is uncertain. V shed 6 bases and J shed 12 bases, with 9 bases lying between them. This CDR3 has 10 amino acids. CDR3 nucleotide sequence: TGCGCCAGCAGGCCCTGGGTCCAGCATTTT. It yields the protein CASRPWVQHF.

The J gene is TRBJ1-2, the V gene TRBV6-5; 11 nucleotides align to TRBD1. V gave up 2 bases and J gave up 7 bases; unmatched junction bases: 3. Germline-derived CDR1 and CDR2 are MNHEY and SVGAGI. The CDR3 has 14 amino acids. CDR3 loop: CASSYGQGAGGYTF. CDR3 nucleotides: TGTGCCAGCAGTTACGGACAGGGGGCTGGTGGCTACACCTTC.